This TCR beta chain originates from a study of human T cells and chemical hapten exposure (dated by TCRdb to the early 2020s). Some background on the complete study: For sensitization, 2% DPC in acetone was applied to a roughly 2 cm by roughly 2 cm area of upper inner arm skin. Throughout the roughly 24-week study period, patients were also given weekly therapeutic DPC doses on the scalp. Patch testing was done on the upper back using Finn chambers containing 0.01% DPC, and results were scored after 6 days according to International Contact Dermatitis Research Group standards. The mostly female patient cohort included alopecia areata with under or over 50% scalp involvement, alopecia totalis and alopecia universalis. Libraries were pooled for sequencing, and per-sample TCR yields varied mainly because of small differences in library volumes within the pool. In alopecia patients, the study followed how the peripheral blood TCR repertoire changed in vivo over primary and secondary sensitization to diphenylcyclopropenone (DPC), a hapten. Patient blood was sampled pre-sensitization (week 0) and at 2, 6 and about 24 weeks after DPC sensitization. Approximately 28 alopecia patients gave blood for TCR sequencing at one to four time points (pre-sensitization, 2, 6 and 24 weeks).

The method behind the library was RACE. The listed sequencing device is NextSeq 500. Library preparation attached unique molecular identifiers to individual cDNA molecules for quantitative, reproducible TCR counting. Both TCR alpha and TCR beta chains were sequenced from each blood RNA sample. As for the original processing: Samples had a median of roughly 100,000 TCRs, with a range from roughly 23,224 to 700,000. The Decombinator software suite was used to annotate the V, J and CDR3 of the TCR reads. For the PS versus PT1 abundance plots, all samples were subsampled to the same number of TCRs (28,000). TCRs were defined as expanded if absent before sensitization and observed at least eight times at the 2-week time point. Clones were called with MiXCR by TCRdb after fastp trimmed the public reads at Q25, and only in-frame beta chains were retained. Each CDR3 protein appears once, grouped with its most common genes and DNA. These V and J calls derive from TCRdb rather than the authors' analysis. The sample table holds approximately 70,000 distinct CDR3 sequences, of which around 10% were seen once. Of the sample, 3.3% falls within the top ten clones.

The full study reports these points: Expanded TCRs formed significantly more large CDR3 similarity clusters than pre-sensitization or healthy control sets, consistent with antigen-driven responses. The number of PT1 expanded TCRs positively correlated with patch test score, significant at thresholds 8, 16 and 32 but not 4. Because all patients had alopecia, a presumed autoimmune disease, the immune response of the patients might differ from that of healthy individuals. DPC sensitization did not change how many TCRs were above 1 in 1000 frequency, and no evidence was found of alterations in global repertoire structure. After repeated subsampling, the strength of the expansion versus patch-test correlation and the threshold at which it became significant changed.

The time point label of this sample denotes: patch test 1, 2 weeks after DPC sensitization. The treatment or condition label here, explained by the study, means: therapeutic diphenylcyclopropenone sensitization with weekly scalp DPC. Blood at each patch-test visit was drawn before the patch test was applied. To be eligible, patients had to be aged 18 to 70, diagnosed with alopecia and judged suitable for DPC therapy, while pregnant patients were excluded. Total RNA was extracted from unfractionated whole blood collected in Tempus Blood RNA tubes. Including both end residues, the CDR3 is 14 amino acids long. Kept here is only the CDR3 DNA, which spans 42 bases and is read in frame from base 1. The germline V gene (reference sequence) specifies MNHNY as CDR1 and SVGAGI as CDR2. Trimming at the junction amounts to 7 bases on V and 3 bases on J, and the germline ends lie 13 bases apart. A remark on this clonotype: This clone's antigen is unknown. Given a much more abundant clone one base away, this may be a read error. A read error is likely, as this CDR3 ends without the conserved phenylalanine or tryptophan.

This TCR was recovered from a middle-aged woman with alopecia areata. Some clones in this sample may be carry-over from other donors' samples. The sequence is built from TRBV6-6 and TRBJ1-5; the D gene is perhaps TRBD1, from 6 matching bases. Sequences were derived from whole blood, sampled in connection with sensitization to the hapten diphenylcyclopropenone (DPC). The DNA reads TGTGCCAGCACGCTACAGGGCCACAATCAGCCCCAGCATTAT. This encodes CASTLQGHNQPQHY.